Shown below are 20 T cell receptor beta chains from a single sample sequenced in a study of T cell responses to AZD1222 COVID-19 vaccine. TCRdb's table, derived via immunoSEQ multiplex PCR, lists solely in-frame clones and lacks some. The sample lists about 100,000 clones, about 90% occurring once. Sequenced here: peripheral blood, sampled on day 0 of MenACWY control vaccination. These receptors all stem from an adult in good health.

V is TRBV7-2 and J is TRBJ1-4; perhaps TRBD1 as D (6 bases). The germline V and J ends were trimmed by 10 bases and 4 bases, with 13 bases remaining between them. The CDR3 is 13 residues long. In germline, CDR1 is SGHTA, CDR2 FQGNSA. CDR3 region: CATSRQVNEKLFF. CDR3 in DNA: TGTGCCACCTCCAGACAGGTTAATGAAAAACTGTTTTTT.

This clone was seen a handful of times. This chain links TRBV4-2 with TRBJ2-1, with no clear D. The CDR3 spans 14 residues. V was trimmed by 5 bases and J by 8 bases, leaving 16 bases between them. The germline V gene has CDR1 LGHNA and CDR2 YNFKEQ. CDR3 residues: CASSFQHPGDEQFF. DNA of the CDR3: TGTGCCAGCAGCTTCCAGCACCCGGGCGATGAGCAGTTCTTC.

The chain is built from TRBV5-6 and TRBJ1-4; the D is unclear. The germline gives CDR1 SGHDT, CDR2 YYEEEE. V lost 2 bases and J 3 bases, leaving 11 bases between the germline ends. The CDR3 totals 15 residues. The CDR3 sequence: CASSFFSLSNEKLFF. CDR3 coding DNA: TGTGCCAGCAGCTTCTTCTCGCTATCTAATGAAAAACTGTTTTTT.

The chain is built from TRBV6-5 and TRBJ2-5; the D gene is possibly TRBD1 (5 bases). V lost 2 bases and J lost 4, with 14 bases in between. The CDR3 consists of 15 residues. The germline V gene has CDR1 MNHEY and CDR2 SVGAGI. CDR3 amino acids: CASSYGASSVETQYF. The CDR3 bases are TGTGCCAGCAGTTACGGGGCGAGTAGTGTAGAGACCCAGTACTTC.

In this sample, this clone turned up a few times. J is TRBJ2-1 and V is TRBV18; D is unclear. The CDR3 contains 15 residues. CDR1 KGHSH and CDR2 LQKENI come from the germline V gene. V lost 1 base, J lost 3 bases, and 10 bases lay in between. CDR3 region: CASSPQRGLYNEQFF. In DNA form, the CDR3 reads TGTGCCAGCTCACCACAGAGAGGCCTCTACAATGAGCAGTTCTTC.

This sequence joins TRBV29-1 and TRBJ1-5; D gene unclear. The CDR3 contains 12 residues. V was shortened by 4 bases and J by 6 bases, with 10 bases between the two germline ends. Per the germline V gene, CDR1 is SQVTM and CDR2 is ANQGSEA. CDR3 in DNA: TGCAGCGTTGGGGCAGGATCTCAGCCCCAGCATTTT. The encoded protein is CSVGAGSQPQHF.

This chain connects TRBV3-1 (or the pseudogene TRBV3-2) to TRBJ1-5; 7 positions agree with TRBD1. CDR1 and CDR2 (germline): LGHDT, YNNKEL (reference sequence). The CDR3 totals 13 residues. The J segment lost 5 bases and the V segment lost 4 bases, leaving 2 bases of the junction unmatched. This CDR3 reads CASSRQGDQPQHF. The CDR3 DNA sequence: TGTGCCAGCAGCCGACAGGGAGATCAGCCCCAGCATTTT.

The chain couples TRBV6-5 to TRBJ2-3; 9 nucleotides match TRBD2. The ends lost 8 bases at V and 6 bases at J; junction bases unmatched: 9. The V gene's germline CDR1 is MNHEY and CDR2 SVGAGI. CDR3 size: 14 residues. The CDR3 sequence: CASGVRTSEDTQYF. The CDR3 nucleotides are TGTGCCAGCGGAGTTAGGACTAGCGAGGATACGCAGTATTTT.

CDR3 region: CASSENAATPLHF. The CDR3 DNA reads as TGCGCCAGCAGTGAGAACGCCGCTACACCCCTCCACTTT. This chain uses TRBV10-1 with TRBJ1-6; D gene uncertain. The germline V gene encodes CDR1 WNHNN and CDR2 SYGVQD (reference sequence). Trimming removed 2 bases at V and 11 bases at J, with 10 bases between. The CDR3 contains 13 residues.

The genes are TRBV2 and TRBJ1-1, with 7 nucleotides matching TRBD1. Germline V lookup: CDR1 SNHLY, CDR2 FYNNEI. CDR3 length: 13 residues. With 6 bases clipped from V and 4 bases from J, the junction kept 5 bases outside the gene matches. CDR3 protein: CASRRGPGTEAFF. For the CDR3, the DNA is TGTGCCAGCAGAAGGGGGCCGGGCACTGAAGCTTTCTTT.

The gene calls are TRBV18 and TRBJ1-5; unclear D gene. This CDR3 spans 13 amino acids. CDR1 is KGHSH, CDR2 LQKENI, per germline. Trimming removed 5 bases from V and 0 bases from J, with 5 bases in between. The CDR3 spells CASSKDSNQPQHF. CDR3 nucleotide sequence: TGTGCCAGCTCAAAGGATAGCAATCAGCCCCAGCATTTT. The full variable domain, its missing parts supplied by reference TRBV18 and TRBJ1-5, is NAGVMQNPRHLVRRRGQEARLRCSPMKGHSHVYWYRQLPEEGLKFMVYLQKENIIDESGMPKERFSAEFPKEGPSILRIQQVVRGDSAAYFCASSKDSNQPQHFGDGTRLSIL.

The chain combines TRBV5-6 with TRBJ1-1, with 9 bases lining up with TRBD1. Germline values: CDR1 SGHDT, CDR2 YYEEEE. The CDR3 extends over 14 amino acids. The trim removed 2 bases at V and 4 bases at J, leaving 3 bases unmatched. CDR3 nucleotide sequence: TGTGCCAGCAGCTTATGGGACAGGGCCACTGAAGCTTTCTTT. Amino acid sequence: CASSLWDRATEAFF.

The DNA for the CDR3 is TGTGCCAGCAGCTTGGGGACAGGGGAGGAAGCCCTCCACTTT. Translating gives CASSLGTGEEALHF. The chain recombines TRBV5-4 with TRBJ1-6; 9 bases agree with TRBD1. From germline, CDR1 is SGHNT and CDR2 YYREEE (reference sequence). The CDR3 length is 14 residues. With V trimmed by 0 bases and J by 14 bases, 6 bases remained unmatched.

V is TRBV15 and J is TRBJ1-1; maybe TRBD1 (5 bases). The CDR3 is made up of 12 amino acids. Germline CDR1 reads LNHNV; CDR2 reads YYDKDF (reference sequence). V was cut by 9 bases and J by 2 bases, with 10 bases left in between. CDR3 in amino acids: CATGGINTEAFF. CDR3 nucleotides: TGTGCCACGGGGGGGATTAACACTGAAGCTTTCTTT.

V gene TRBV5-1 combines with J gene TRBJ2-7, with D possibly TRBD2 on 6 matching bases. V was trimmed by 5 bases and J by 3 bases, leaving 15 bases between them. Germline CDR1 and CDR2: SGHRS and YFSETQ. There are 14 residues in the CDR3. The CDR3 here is CASRAGSLIYEQYF. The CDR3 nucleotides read TGCGCCAGCAGAGCCGGGAGCCTAATCTACGAGCAGTACTTC.

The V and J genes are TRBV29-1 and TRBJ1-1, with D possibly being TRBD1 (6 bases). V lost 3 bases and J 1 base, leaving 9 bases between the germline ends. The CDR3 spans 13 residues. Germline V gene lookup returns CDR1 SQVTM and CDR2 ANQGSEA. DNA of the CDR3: TGCAGCGTTGAGGTCAGGGGGAACACTGAAGCTTTCTTT. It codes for CSVEVRGNTEAFF.

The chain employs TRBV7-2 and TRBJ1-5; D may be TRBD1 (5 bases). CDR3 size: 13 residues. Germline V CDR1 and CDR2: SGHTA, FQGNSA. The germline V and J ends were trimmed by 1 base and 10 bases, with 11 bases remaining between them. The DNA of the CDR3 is TGTGCCAGCAGCTTAGGGACATACATTCCCCAGCATTTT. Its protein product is CASSLGTYIPQHF.

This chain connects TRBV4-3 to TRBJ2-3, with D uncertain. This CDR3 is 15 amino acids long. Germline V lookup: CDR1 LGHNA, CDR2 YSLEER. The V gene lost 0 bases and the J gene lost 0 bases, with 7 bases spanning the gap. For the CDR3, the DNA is TGCGCCAGCAGCCAAGATAGGGCTAGCACAGATACGCAGTATTTT. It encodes CASSQDRASTDTQYF.

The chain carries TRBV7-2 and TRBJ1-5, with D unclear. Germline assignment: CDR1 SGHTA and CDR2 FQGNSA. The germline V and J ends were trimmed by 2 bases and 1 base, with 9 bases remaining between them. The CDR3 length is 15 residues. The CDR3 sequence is CASSLHLDSNQPQHF. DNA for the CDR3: TGTGCCAGCAGCTTACACCTGGACAGCAATCAGCCCCAGCATTTT.

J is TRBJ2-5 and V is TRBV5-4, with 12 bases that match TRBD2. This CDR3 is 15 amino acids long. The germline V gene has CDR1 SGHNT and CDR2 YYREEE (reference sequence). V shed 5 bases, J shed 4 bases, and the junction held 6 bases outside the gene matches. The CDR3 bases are TGTGCCAGCAGTGGGGCTAGCGGGAGGGGAGAGACCCAGTACTTC. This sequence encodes CASSGASGRGETQYF.